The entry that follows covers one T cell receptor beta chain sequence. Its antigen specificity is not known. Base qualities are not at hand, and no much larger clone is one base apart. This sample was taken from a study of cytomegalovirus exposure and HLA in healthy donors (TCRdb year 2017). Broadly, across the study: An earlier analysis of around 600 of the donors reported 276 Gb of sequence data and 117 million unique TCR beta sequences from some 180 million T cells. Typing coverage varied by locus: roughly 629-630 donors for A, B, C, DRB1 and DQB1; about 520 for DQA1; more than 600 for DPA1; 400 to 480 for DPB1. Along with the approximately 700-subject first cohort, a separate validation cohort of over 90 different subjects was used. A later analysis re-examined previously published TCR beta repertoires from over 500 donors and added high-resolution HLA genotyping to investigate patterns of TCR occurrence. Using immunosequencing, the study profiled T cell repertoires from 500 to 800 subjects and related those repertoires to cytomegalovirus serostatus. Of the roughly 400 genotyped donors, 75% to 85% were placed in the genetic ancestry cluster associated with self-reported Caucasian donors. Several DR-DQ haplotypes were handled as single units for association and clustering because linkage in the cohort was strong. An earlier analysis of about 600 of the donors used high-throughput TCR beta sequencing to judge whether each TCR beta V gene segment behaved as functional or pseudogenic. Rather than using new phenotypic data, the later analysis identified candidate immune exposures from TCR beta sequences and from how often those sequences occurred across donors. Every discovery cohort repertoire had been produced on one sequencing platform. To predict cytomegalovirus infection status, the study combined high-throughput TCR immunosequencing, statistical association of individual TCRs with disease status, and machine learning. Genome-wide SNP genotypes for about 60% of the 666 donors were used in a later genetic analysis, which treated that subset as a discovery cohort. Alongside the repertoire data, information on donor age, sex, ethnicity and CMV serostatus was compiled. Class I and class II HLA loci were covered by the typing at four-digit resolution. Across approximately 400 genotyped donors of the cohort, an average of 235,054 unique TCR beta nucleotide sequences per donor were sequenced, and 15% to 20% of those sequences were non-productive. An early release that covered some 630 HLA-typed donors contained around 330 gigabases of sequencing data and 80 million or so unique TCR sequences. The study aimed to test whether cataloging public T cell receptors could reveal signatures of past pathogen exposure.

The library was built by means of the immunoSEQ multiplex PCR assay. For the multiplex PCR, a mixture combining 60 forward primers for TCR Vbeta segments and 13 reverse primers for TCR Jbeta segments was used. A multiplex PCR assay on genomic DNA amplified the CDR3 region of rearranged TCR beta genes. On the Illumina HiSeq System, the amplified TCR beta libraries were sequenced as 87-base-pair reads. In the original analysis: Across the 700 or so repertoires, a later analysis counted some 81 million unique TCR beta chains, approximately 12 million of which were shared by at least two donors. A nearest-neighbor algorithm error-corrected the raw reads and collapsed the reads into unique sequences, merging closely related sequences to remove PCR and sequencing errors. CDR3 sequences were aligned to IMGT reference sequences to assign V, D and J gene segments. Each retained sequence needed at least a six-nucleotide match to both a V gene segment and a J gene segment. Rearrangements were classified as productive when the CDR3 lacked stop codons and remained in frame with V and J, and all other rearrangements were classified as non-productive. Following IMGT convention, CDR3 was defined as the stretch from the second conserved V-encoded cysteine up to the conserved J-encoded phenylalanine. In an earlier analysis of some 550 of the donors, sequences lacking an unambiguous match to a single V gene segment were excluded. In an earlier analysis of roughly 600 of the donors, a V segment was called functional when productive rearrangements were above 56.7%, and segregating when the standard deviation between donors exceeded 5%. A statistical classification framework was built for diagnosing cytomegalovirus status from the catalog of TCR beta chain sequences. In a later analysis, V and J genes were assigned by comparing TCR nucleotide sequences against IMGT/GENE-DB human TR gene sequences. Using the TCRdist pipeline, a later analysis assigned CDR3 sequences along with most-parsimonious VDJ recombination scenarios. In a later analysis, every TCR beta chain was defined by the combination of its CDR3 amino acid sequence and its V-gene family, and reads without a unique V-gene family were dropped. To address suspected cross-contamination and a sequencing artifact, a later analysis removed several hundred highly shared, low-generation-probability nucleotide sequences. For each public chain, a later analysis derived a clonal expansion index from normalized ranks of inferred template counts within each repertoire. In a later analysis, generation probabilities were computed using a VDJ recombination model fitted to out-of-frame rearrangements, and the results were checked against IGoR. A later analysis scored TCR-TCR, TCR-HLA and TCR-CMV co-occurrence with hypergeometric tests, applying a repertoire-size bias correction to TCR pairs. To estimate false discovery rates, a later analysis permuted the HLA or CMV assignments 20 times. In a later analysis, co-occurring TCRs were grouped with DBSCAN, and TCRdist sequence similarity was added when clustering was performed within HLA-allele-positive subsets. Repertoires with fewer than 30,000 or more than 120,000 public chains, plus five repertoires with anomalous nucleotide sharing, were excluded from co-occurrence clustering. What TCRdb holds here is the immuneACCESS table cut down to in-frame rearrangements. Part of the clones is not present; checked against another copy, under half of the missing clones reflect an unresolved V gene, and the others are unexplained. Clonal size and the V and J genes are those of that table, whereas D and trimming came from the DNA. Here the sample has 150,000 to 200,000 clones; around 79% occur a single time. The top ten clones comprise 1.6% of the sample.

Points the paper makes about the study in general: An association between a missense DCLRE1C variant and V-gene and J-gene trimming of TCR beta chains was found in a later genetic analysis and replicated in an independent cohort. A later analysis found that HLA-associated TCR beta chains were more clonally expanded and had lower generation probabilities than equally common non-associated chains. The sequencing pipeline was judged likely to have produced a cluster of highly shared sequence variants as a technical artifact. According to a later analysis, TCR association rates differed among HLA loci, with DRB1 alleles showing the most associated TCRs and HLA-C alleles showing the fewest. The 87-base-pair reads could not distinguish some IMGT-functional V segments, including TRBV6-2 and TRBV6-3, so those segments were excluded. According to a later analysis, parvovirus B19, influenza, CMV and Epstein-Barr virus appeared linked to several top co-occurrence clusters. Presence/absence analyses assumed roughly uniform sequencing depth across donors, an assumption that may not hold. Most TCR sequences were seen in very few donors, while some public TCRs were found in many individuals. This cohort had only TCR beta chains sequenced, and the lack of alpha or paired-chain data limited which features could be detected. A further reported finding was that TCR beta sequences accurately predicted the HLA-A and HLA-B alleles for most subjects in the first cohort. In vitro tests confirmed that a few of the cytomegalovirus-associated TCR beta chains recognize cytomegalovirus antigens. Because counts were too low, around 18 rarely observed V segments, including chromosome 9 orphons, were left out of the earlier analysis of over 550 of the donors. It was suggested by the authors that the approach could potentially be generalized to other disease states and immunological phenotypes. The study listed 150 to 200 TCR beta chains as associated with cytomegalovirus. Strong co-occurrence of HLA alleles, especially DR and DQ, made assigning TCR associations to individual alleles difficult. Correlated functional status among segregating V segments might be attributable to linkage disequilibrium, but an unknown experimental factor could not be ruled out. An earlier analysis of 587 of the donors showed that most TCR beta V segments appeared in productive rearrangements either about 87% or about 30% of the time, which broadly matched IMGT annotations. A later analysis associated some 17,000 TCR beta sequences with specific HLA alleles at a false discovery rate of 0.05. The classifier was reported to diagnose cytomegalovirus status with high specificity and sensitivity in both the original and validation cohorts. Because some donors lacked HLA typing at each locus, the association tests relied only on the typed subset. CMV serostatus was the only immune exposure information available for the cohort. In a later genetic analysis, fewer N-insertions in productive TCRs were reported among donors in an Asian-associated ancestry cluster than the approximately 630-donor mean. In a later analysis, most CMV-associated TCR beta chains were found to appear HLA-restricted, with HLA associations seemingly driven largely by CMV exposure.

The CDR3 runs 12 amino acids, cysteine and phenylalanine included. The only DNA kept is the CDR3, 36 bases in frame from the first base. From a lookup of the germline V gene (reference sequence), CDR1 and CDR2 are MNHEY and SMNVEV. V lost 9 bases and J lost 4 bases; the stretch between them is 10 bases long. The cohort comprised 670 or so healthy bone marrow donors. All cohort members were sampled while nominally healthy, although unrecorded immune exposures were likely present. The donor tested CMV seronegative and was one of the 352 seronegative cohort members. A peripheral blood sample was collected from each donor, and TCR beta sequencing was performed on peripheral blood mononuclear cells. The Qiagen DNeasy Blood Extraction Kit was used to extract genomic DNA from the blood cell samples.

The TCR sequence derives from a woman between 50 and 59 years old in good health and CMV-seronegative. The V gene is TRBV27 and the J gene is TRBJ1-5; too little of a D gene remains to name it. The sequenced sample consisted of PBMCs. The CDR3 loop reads CASGRMNQPQHF. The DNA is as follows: TGTGCCAGTGGGAGGATGAATCAGCCCCAGCATTTT.